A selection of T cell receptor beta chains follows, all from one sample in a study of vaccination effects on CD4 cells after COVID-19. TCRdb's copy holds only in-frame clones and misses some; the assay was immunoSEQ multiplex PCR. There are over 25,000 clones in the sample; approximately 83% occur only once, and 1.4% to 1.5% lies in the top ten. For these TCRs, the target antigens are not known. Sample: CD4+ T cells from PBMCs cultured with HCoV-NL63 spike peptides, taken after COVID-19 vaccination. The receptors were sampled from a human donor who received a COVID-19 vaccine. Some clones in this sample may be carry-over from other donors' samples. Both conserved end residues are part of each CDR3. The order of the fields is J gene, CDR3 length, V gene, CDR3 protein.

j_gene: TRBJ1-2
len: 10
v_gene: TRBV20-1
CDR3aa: CSARGSGYTF

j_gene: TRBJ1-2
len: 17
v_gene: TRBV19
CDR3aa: CASSGSFGGQTFYGYTF

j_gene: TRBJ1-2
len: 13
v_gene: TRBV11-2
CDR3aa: CASSLAINYGYTF

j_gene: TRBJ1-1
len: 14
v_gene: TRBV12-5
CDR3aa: CASGLRTGTGITFF

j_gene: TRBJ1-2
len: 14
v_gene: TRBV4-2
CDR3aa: CASSRGGRDSGYTF

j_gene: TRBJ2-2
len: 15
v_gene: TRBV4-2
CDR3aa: CASSQLAGNTGELFF

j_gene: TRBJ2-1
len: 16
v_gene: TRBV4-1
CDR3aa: CASSQETGSSYNEQFF

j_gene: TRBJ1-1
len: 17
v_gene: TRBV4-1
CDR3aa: CASSPPGQGLIYTEAFF

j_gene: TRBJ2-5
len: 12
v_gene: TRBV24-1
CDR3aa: CATSAPGETQYF

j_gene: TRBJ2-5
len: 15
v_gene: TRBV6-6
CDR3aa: CASSPQGGDQETQYF

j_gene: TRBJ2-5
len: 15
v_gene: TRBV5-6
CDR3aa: CASSWVGREKETQYF

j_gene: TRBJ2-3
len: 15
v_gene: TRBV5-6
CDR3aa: CASSSNTGAVDTQYF

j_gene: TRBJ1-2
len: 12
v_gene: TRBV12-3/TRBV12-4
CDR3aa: CASSLISGGYTF

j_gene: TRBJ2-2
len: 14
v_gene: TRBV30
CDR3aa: CAWSRDANTGELFF

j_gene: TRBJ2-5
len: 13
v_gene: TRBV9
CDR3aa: CASSGAGQETQYF

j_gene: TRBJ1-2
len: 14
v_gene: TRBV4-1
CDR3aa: CASSQQQGAYGYTF

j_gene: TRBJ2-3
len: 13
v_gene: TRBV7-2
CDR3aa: CASSLSFKDTQYF